Sequencing of this TCR beta chain was carried out in a study of blood T cell repertoires in COVID-19. On the study more broadly: The United States, Italy and Spain provided the acute and convalescent COVID-19 samples. The cDNA or gDNA used as material had been derived from T cells, B-cell-depleted T cells, or PBMCs.

Trimming cost V 1 base and J 11 bases, with 14 bases left between them. The CDR3 totals 13 residues. Germline V gene lookup returns CDR1 SGHAT and CDR2 FQDESV (reference sequence). Per the study methods: For nucleated cells, counts were estimated from reference gene primer amplification. Method: immunoSEQ multiplex PCR; TCRdb's copy keeps in-frame clones and lacks some. The V and J calls and clone size come from that table; D and trimming were worked out from the DNA. The repertoire has some 220,000 clones, 80% of them found once; the top ten carry around 13%. The sequence was collected from a human donor in a cohort sampled during active COVID-19. The material sequenced was peripheral blood. The rearrangement joins TRBV11-1 to TRBJ1-1, with a weak D call TRBD1 (6 bases). The CDR3, as DNA: TGTGCCAGCAGCTTAGTACAGGGTGCTCGGGCTTTCTTT. It yields the protein CASSLVQGARAFF. The full variable domain, completed using reference TRBV11-1 and TRBJ1-1, is EAEVAQSPRYKITEKSQAVAFWCDPISGHATLYWYRQILGQGPELLVQFQDESVVDDSQLPKDRFSAERLKGVDSTLKIQPAELGDSAMYLCASSLVQGARAFFGQGTRLTVV.